A selection of T cell receptor beta chains follows, all from one sample in a study of blood T cell repertoires in COVID-19. Sequenced by immunoSEQ multiplex PCR; TCRdb stores in-frame clones only, minus some. The sample includes a few hundred thousand clones, 83% seen only once; the top ten take 5% to 6%. The sample comprised PBMCs or T cells enriched from blood (not recorded which). These TCRs come from a woman in her fifties or sixties who had recovered from COVID-19. Each CDR3 is given with its conserved first and last residue. Fields, in order: J gene, D gene, clone size, V gene, CDR3 DNA, CDR3 protein. The D gene is left open where the match is weak. Clone size, where shown, is once, few, many, or a class for clones that have expanded.

J gene: TRBJ1-6; D gene: -; clone size: -; V gene: TRBV21-1; CDR3 DNA: TGTGCCAGCAGCCGGGTACAGGGGGCGCCTTCACCCCTCCACTTT; CDR3 protein: CASSRVQGAPSPLHF
J gene: TRBJ1-3; D gene: -; clone size: -; V gene: TRBV19; CDR3 DNA: TGTGCCAGTGCGGGAGGAGCGGAAGGAAACACCATATATTTT; CDR3 protein: CASAGGAEGNTIYF
J gene: TRBJ1-4; D gene: -; clone size: few; V gene: TRBV5-1; CDR3 DNA: TGCGCCAGCAGCCTAGGTCGGGGGAATGAAAAACTGTTTTTT; CDR3 protein: CASSLGRGNEKLFF
J gene: TRBJ2-3; D gene: TRBD2; clone size: -; V gene: TRBV5-1; CDR3 DNA: TGCGCCAGCAGCTTGACCCCCAGCGGGAGGGCCGAAGATACGCAGTATTTT; CDR3 protein: CASSLTPSGRAEDTQYF
J gene: TRBJ1-2; D gene: -; clone size: -; V gene: TRBV6-5; CDR3 DNA: TGTGCCAGCAGCCCAGGAGGCGGCGGCTACACCTTC; CDR3 protein: CASSPGGGGYTF
J gene: TRBJ1-1; D gene: -; clone size: few; V gene: TRBV7-2; CDR3 DNA: TGTGCCAGAGCCACTGAAGCTTTCTTT; CDR3 protein: CARATEAFF
J gene: TRBJ2-5; D gene: -; clone size: -; V gene: TRBV10-3; CDR3 DNA: TGTGCCATCAGTGATGGACACGAAGAGACCCAGTACTTC; CDR3 protein: CAISDGHEETQYF
J gene: TRBJ2-3; D gene: -; clone size: -; V gene: TRBV4-2; CDR3 DNA: TGTGCCAGCAGCCAAGCGGCCGGGAAGTCTGGGGGCCGAGCAGATACGCAGTATTTT; CDR3 protein: CASSQAAGKSGGRADTQYF
J gene: TRBJ1-4; D gene: -; clone size: -; V gene: TRBV6-2/TRBV6-3; CDR3 DNA: TGTGCCAGCAGTACAGAAGTGTGGAAACTGTTTTTT; CDR3 protein: CASSTEVWKLFF
J gene: TRBJ1-2; D gene: TRBD1; clone size: -; V gene: TRBV6-5; CDR3 DNA: TGTGCCAGCTGGGACAGTGGGGGCTATGGCTACACCTTC; CDR3 protein: CASWDSGGYGYTF
J gene: TRBJ1-5; D gene: TRBD1; clone size: -; V gene: TRBV29-1; CDR3 DNA: TGCAGCGTTGGACAGGGGGGCAATCAGCCCCAGCATTTT; CDR3 protein: CSVGQGGNQPQHF
J gene: TRBJ2-7; D gene: -; clone size: -; V gene: TRBV6-5; CDR3 DNA: TGTGCCAGCAGTTACGAGGGCGGTAGAGACCGCGAGCAGTACTTC; CDR3 protein: CASSYEGGRDREQYF
J gene: TRBJ1-1; D gene: TRBD1; clone size: -; V gene: TRBV15; CDR3 DNA: TGTGCCACCAGCAGAGATGGTCCGTCGGCCAGGGGGCTGGGGGGGACTGAAGCTTTCTTT; CDR3 protein: CATSRDGPSARGLGGTEAFF
J gene: TRBJ2-5; D gene: TRBD1; clone size: -; V gene: TRBV5-1; CDR3 DNA: TGCGCCAGCAGCCCGGGACAGCAAGAGACCCAGTACTTC; CDR3 protein: CASSPGQQETQYF
J gene: TRBJ2-1; D gene: TRBD2; clone size: -; V gene: TRBV7-9; CDR3 DNA: TGTGCCAGCAGCTCAAAACTCGACACTAGCGGGGCCCCTGAAAATGAGCAGTTCTTC; CDR3 protein: CASSSKLDTSGAPENEQFF